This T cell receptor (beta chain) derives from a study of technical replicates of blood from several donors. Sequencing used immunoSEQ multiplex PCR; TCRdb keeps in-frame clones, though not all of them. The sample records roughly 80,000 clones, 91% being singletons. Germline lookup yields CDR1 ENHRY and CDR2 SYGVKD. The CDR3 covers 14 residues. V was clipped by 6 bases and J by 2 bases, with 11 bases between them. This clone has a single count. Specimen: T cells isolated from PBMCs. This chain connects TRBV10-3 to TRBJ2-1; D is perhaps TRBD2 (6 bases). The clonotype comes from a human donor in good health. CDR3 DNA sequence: TGTGCCATCAGCCCTACTAGCACCTACAATGAGCAGTTCTTC. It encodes CAISPTSTYNEQFF.